This TCR beta chain was sequenced in a study of blood T cell repertoires in COVID-19. Study information: Spain, Italy and the United States supplied samples that represented acute and convalescent COVID-19. PBMCs, B-cell-depleted T cells, or T cells provided the cDNA or gDNA that made up the material.

Between the trimmed V and J ends, which lost 5 bases and 7 bases, there was a span of 8 bases. The CDR3 covers 11 residues. This clone was detected only once. In the original processing: Reference gene primer amplification gave nucleated cell count estimates. Clones were read by immunoSEQ multiplex PCR, and TCRdb kept only the in-frame ones, dropping some. That table furnishes V, J and clone size, whereas the DNA furnished D and trimming. The sample has some 200,000 clones; around 76% are singletons. The source material was peripheral blood. The chain has TRBV12-3 or TRBV12-4 and TRBJ1-1; no reliable D call. This clonotype was sampled from a woman aged 45-65 years with active or convalescent COVID-19. The CDR3 is CASSVGDEAFF. For the CDR3, the DNA is TGTGCCAGCAGTGTCGGGGATGAAGCTTTCTTT.